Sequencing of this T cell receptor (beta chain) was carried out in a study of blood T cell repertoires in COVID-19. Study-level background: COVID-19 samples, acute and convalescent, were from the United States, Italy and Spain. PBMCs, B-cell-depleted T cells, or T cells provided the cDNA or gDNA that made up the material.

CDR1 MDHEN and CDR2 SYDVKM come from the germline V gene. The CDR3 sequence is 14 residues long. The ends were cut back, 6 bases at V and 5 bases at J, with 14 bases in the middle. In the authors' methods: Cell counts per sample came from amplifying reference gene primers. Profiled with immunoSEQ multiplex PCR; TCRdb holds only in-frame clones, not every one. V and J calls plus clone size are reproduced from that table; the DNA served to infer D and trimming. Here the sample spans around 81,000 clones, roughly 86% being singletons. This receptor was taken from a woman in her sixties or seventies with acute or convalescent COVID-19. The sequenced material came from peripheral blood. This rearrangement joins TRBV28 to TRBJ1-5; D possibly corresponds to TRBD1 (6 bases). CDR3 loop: CASSQGQWDQPQHF. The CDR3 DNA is TGTGCCAGCAGCCAAGGACAGTGGGATCAGCCCCAGCATTTT.